The 25 T cell receptor beta chains below all came from one sample that was sequenced in a study of T cell repertoires in cytomegalovirus infection. MiXCR, run by TCRdb on the reads, gives a single entry per CDR3 protein. Of about 320,000 distinct CDR3 sequences in the sample, more than 8% were seen once. The sequencing sample was made of PBMCs. These receptors originate from a human donor in good health (CMV status not recorded). Some clones in this sample may be carry-over from other donors' samples.

This clonotype has just a few counts. The chain is built from TRBV12-3 or TRBV12-4 and TRBJ2-1, with D perhaps matching TRBD2 (5 bases). CDR3 size: 12 residues. Trimming took 6 bases from V and 10 from J, leaving 13 bases between them. CDR3 region: CASSRQLDEQFF. CDR3 sequence (DNA): TGTGCCAGCAGCCGACAACTAGACGAGCAGTTCTTC.

The chain recombines TRBV27 with TRBJ2-7; D may match TRBD1 or TRBD2 (5 bases each). Trimming took 8 bases from V and 2 from J, leaving 10 bases between them. CDR1 MNHEY and CDR2 SMNVEV come from the germline V gene (reference sequence). The CDR3 consists of 12 residues. The CDR3 loop reads CASRDGAYEQYF. The CDR3 region has the DNA TGTGCCAGCCGGGACGGTGCCTACGAGCAGTACTTC.

The rearrangement uses TRBV15 and TRBJ1-4; 7 bases map to TRBD1. There are 16 residues in the CDR3. Germline CDR1 and CDR2: LNHNV and YYDKDF (reference sequence). The V gene end was trimmed by 6 bases and the J gene end by 7 bases; junction bases not matched to a gene: 14. The CDR3 coding sequence is TGTGCCACCAGTAACACCGGGACAGAGGACCGTGAAAAACTGTTTTTT. It specifies CATSNTGTEDREKLFF.

Ten or more counts support this clonotype. CDR3 nucleotide sequence: TGTGCCAGCAGCCCCAGTGAATCAAGTCAGCCCCAGCATTTT. Translation gives CASSPSESSQPQHF. The rearrangement links TRBV7-9 to TRBJ1-5; no reliable D call. Germline V lookup: CDR1 SEHNR, CDR2 FQNEAQ (reference sequence). Trimming removed 5 bases from V and 6 bases from J, with 14 bases in between. CDR3 length equals 14 residues.

This clonotype was observed many times. The rearrangement joins TRBV7-9 to TRBJ1-5; perhaps TRBD1 as D (6 bases). V lost 2 bases and J 2 bases, leaving 13 bases between the germline ends. The CDR3 totals 16 residues. CDR1 is SEHNR and CDR2 is FQNEAQ in the germline V gene (reference sequence). The CDR3 is CASSLFGTRGNQPQHF. The CDR3 bases are TGTGCCAGCAGCTTATTCGGGACAAGGGGCAATCAGCCCCAGCATTTT.

This clonotype was picked up many times. This chain uses TRBV7-2 with TRBJ1-1; perhaps TRBD1 as D (5 bases). In germline, CDR1 is SGHTA, CDR2 FQGNSA. The CDR3 runs 15 residues. V was pared by 5 bases and J by 8 bases, with 21 bases between. The CDR3 spells CASSPQVGGLSEAFF. DNA for the CDR3: TGTGCCAGCAGCCCACAGGTCGGGGGTCTGTCAGAAGCTTTCTTT. Full variable domain (missing parts from reference TRBV7-2 and TRBJ1-1): GAGVSQSPSNKVTEKGKDVELRCDPISGHTALYWYRQSLGQGLEFLIYFQGNSAPDKSGLPSDRFSAERTGGSVSTLTIQRTQQEDSAVYLCASSPQVGGLSEAFFGQGTRLTVV.

This chain joins TRBV11-2 and TRBJ2-6; no reliable D call. V was pared by 0 bases and J by 0 bases, with 15 bases between. Germline lookup yields CDR1 SGHAT and CDR2 FQNNGV. The CDR3 sequence is 19 residues long. This CDR3 reads CASSLDRASGTSGANVLTF. In nucleotides, the CDR3 is TGTGCCAGCAGCTTAGATCGGGCCAGTGGAACCTCTGGGGCCAACGTCCTGACTTTC.

The chain joins TRBV7-9 to TRBJ2-6; maybe TRBD1 (5 bases). CDR3 length equals 16 residues. The V gene's germline CDR1 is SEHNR and CDR2 FQNEAQ (reference sequence). Trimming removed 5 bases at V and 2 bases at J, with 13 bases between. The CDR3 DNA follows: TGTGCCAGCAGCCCCCAACAGGCACCTGGGGCCAACGTCCTGACTTTC. Residues: CASSPQQAPGANVLTF.

This clonotype was counted only a few times. DNA for the CDR3: TGTGCCAGCAGTGAATATATCGGGCTAGCTGAGACCCAGTACTTC. This sequence encodes CASSEYIGLAETQYF. The J gene is TRBJ2-5, the V gene TRBV25-1, with D possibly TRBD2 on 5 matching bases. Germline CDR1 is MGHDK and CDR2 is SYGVNS. CDR3 length equals 15 residues. V lost 0 bases to trimming and J lost 5 bases, with 13 bases between them. Complete variable domain (other parts from reference TRBV25-1 and TRBJ2-5): EADIYQTPRYLVIGTGKKITLECSQTMGHDKMYWYQQDPGMELHLIHYSYGVNSTEKGDLSSESTVSRIRTEHFPLTLESARPSHTSQYLCASSEYIGLAETQYFGPGTRLLVL.

This clonotype was recorded a few times. The chain has TRBV29-1 and TRBJ1-1; D is unclear. CDR1 is SQVTM, CDR2 ANQGSEA, per germline. With 4 bases removed from V and 5 bases from J, the gap between germline ends came to 17 bases. The CDR3 is 14 residues long. CDR3 residues: CSVVTSFPRTEAFF. CDR3 nucleotides: TGCAGCGTTGTTACATCCTTCCCCCGGACTGAAGCTTTCTTT.

V usage is TRBV3-1 and J usage is TRBJ2-3; D gene unclear. V was cut by 4 bases and J by 1 base, with 15 bases left in between. This CDR3 has 16 amino acids. The germline CDR1 and CDR2 sequences are LGHDT and YNNKEL (reference sequence). CDR3 region: CASSLLGGRGTDTQYF. For the CDR3, the DNA is TGTGCCAGCAGCCTCCTAGGTGGGCGCGGCACAGATACGCAGTATTTT.

A few counts support this clonotype. This chain joins TRBV5-5 and TRBJ1-4; D gene uncertain. There are 13 residues in the CDR3. V was pared by 4 bases and J by 7 bases, with 11 bases between. Germline V CDR1 and CDR2: SGHKS, YYEKEE (reference sequence). CDR3 DNA: TGTGCCAGCAGCACCAATTGGGGTGAAAAACTGTTTTTT. Translation gives CASSTNWGEKLFF.

This clonotype was found many times. The chain uses TRBV7-2 and TRBJ1-1; D is ambiguous. The CDR3 is 13 residues long. Germline lookup yields CDR1 SGHTA and CDR2 FQGNSA. Trimming shortened V by 1 base and J by 4 bases, and 7 bases separated the two germline ends. This CDR3 reads CASSLGVGTEAFF. The CDR3 DNA follows: TGTGCCAGCAGCTTAGGCGTAGGCACTGAAGCTTTCTTT.

This clonotype was seen repeatedly, ten times or more. V gene TRBV7-9 combines with J gene TRBJ2-7; D is possibly TRBD1 (6 bases). Germline CDR1 and CDR2: SEHNR and FQNEAQ (reference sequence). This CDR3 contains 13 residues. Trimming cost V 8 bases and J 3 bases, with 14 bases left between them. This chain's CDR3 is CASAHQGIYEQYF. DNA for the CDR3: TGTGCCAGCGCCCACCAGGGGATCTACGAGCAGTACTTC.

In regard to this clonotype: This clone may be a read error of a much larger clone one base away. The V call is TRBV27, the J call TRBJ1-3; a weak D match, TRBD1 (5 bases). The CDR3 is made up of 15 amino acids. CDR1 is MNHEY, CDR2 SMNVEV, per germline (reference sequence). The CDR3 coding sequence is TGTGTCAGCAGCTCTCGGGGCCTCGGGCAAAACACCATATATTTT. Protein product: CVSSSRGLGQNTIYF.

This clonotype occurred many times. The rearrangement uses TRBV7-2 and TRBJ2-1; either TRBD1 or TRBD2 may supply D (6 bases each). V lost 5 bases, J lost 6 bases, and 14 bases lay in between. There are 14 residues in the CDR3. Germline V gene sequence: CDR1 SGHTA, CDR2 FQGNSA. CDR3 coding DNA: TGTGCCAGCAGCACCGACAGGAGGGGCAATGAGCAGTTCTTC. Its protein is CASSTDRRGNEQFF.

This clonotype was seen repeatedly, ten times or more. The J gene is TRBJ2-6, the V gene TRBV7-2, with 8 positions matching TRBD1. The junction had 11 bases not matched to a gene; V was cut back by 5 bases and J by 2 bases. The length of the CDR3 is 18 residues. Germline V gene sequence: CDR1 SGHTA, CDR2 FQGNSA. The CDR3 DNA reads TGTGCCAGCAGCCCTAGGCGGGCAGGGGGCACTGGGGCCAACGTCCTGACTTTC. Its translation: CASSPRRAGGTGANVLTF.

There are many counts of this clonotype. The chain carries TRBV7-2 and TRBJ2-3; 9 bases match TRBD2. V dropped 5 bases and J dropped 4; count of bases not matched to a gene: 4. The germline CDR1 and CDR2 sequences are SGHTA and FQGNSA. The length of the CDR3 is 14 residues. This chain's CDR3 is CASSNLAGSDTQYF. The CDR3, as DNA: TGTGCCAGCAGCAATCTAGCGGGGTCAGATACGCAGTATTTT.

This clonotype occurred a few times. This chain links TRBV15 with TRBJ2-7; D is perhaps TRBD2 (6 bases). The germline V and J ends were trimmed by 8 bases and 6 bases, with 20 bases remaining between them. The germline V gene has CDR1 LNHNV and CDR2 YYDKDF (reference sequence). The CDR3 is made up of 14 amino acids. The chain's CDR3 is CATQNYWGEIEQYF. In DNA, the CDR3 is TGTGCCACCCAAAACTATTGGGGGGAAATCGAGCAGTACTTC.

The chain links TRBV6-2 or TRBV6-3 to TRBJ2-7; D unclear. The CDR3 covers 12 residues. With 2 bases removed from V and 2 bases from J, the gap between germline ends came to 4 bases. Germline V gives CDR1 MNHEY, CDR2 SVGEGT. CDR3 loop: CASSYATYEQYF. In DNA form, the CDR3 reads TGTGCCAGCAGTTACGCGACCTACGAGCAGTACTTC.

This clonotype has at least ten counts. The chain recombines TRBV7-2 with TRBJ1-2; D unresolved. The germline V and J ends were trimmed by 7 bases and 4 bases, with 16 bases remaining between them. Germline CDR1 is SGHTA and CDR2 is FQGNSA. This CDR3 contains 14 residues. The CDR3 loop reads CASTVFGQLYGYTF. In DNA form, the CDR3 reads TGTGCCAGCACCGTTTTCGGGCAGCTCTATGGCTACACCTTC.

The chain employs TRBV6-1 and TRBJ2-4; 7 bases map to TRBD1. This CDR3 has 16 residues. Germline values: CDR1 MNHNS, CDR2 SASEGT. V shed 2 bases and J 1 base; nucleotides not matched to a gene: 5. Here the CDR3 DNA reads TGTGCCAGCAGTGAACAAGGGGGCTCTGCCAAAAACATTCAGTACTTC. Protein sequence: CASSEQGGSAKNIQYF.

This clonotype was counted a single time. The chain recombines TRBV5-1 with TRBJ2-7; TRBD1 might be the D (6 bases). Trimming stripped 3 bases from V and 12 bases from J, with 13 bases between. In germline, CDR1 is SGHRS, CDR2 YFSETQ. This CDR3 contains 11 residues. This CDR3 is CASSYRQERYF. The CDR3 DNA is TGCGCCAGCAGCTACCGACAGGAACGGTACTTC.

The sample holds many counts of this clonotype. V usage is TRBV7-9 and J usage is TRBJ1-4; TRBD1 matches at 8 bases. CDR1 is SEHNR and CDR2 is FQNEAQ in the germline V gene (reference sequence). The CDR3 runs to 13 residues. The J segment lost 7 bases and the V segment lost 5 bases, leaving 3 bases of the junction unmatched. The CDR3: CASSDRGGEKLFF. CDR3 sequence (DNA): TGTGCCAGCAGCGACAGGGGAGGTGAAAAACTGTTTTTT.

This clonotype has at least ten counts. The chain has TRBV28 and TRBJ2-7, with 12 nucleotides matching TRBD2. Germline CDR1 reads MDHEN; CDR2 reads SYDVKM. V was clipped by 2 bases and J by 3 bases; unmatched bases: 5. The CDR3 covers 16 residues. CDR3: CASSLIWTSGNYEQYF. CDR3 bases: TGTGCCAGCAGTTTAATCTGGACTAGCGGGAACTACGAGCAGTACTTC.